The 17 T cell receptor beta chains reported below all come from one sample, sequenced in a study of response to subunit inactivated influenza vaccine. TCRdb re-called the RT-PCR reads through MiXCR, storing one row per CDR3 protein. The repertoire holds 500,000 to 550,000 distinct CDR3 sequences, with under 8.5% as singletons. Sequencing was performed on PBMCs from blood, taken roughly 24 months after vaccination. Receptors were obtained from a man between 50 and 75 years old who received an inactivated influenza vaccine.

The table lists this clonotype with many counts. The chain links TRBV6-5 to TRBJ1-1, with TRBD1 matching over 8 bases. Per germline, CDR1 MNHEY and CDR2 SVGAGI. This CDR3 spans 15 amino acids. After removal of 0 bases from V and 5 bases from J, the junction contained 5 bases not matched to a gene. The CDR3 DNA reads TGTGCCAGCAGTTACTCGACCAGGGGGCGGACTGAAGCTTTCTTT. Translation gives CASSYSTRGRTEAFF.

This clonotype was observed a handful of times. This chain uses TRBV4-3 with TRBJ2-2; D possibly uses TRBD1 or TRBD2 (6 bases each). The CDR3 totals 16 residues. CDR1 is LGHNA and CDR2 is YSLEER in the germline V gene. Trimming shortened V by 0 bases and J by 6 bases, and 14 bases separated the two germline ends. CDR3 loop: CASSQDGGPWAGELFF. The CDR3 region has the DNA TGCGCCAGCAGCCAAGATGGGGGGCCGTGGGCCGGGGAGCTGTTTTTT.

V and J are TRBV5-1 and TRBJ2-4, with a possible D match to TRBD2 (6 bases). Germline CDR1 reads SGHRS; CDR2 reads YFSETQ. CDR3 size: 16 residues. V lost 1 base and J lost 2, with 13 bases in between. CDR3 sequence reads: CASSLQEGHSKNIQYF. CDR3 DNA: TGCGCCAGCAGCTTGCAGGAGGGTCACTCCAAAAACATTCAGTACTTC.

CDR3 in amino acids: CSVARPDRGQSEQYF. The CDR3 DNA follows: TGCAGCGTCGCCCGACCGGACAGGGGGCAGAGCGAGCAGTACTTC. The chain is built from TRBV29-1 and TRBJ2-7; 11 positions match TRBD1. The junction had 13 bases not matched to a gene; V was cut back by 6 bases and J by 6 bases. The CDR3 totals 15 residues. The germline CDR1 and CDR2 sequences are SQVTM and ANQGSEA.

The chain's CDR3 is CSARDNEAFF. The CDR3 bases are TGCAGTGCTAGGGACAATGAAGCTTTCTTT. This chain connects TRBV20-1 to TRBJ1-1, with D possibly matching TRBD1 (5 bases). CDR1 DFQATT and CDR2 SNEGSKA come from the germline V gene (reference sequence). V lost 3 bases to trimming and J lost 7 bases, with 6 bases between them. There are 10 residues in the CDR3.

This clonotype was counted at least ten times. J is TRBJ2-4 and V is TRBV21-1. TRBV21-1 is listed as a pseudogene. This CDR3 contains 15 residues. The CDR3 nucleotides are TGTGCCAGCAGCTCGCGAGACCTAGCCAAAAACATTCAGTACTTC. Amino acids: CASSSRDLAKNIQYF.

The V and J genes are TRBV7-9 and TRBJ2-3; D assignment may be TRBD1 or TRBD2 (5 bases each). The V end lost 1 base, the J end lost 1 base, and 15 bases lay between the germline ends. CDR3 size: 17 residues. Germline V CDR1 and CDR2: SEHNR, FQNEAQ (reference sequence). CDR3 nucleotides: TGTGCCAGCAGCTTAGGGGGGAGTAATGTCGGCACAGATACGCAGTATTTT. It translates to CASSLGGSNVGTDTQYF. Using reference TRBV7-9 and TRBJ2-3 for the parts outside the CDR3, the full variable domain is DTGVSQNPRHKITKRGQNVTFRCDPISEHNRLYWYRQTLGQGPEFLTYFQNEAQLEKSRLLSDRFSAERPKGSFSTLEIQRTEQGDSAMYLCASSLGGSNVGTDTQYFGPGTRLTVL.

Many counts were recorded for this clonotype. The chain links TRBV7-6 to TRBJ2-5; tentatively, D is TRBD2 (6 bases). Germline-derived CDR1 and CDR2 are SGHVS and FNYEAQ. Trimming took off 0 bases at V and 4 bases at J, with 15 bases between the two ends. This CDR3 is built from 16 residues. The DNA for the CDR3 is TGTGCCAGCAGCTTAGCGGGGGATCGGGGAGGAGAGACCCAGTACTTC. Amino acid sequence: CASSLAGDRGGETQYF.

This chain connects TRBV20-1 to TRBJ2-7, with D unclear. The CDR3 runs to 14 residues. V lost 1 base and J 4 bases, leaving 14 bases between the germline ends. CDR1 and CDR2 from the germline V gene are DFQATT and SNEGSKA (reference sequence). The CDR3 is CSARAVDESYEQYF. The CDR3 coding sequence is TGCAGTGCTAGAGCTGTGGATGAATCGTACGAGCAGTACTTC.

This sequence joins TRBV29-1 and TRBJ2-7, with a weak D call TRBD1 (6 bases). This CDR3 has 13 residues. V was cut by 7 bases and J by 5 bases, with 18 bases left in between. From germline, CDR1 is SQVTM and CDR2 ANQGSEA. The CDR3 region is CSASGTPQDEQYF. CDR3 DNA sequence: TGCAGCGCGTCCGGGACACCCCAAGACGAGCAGTACTTC.

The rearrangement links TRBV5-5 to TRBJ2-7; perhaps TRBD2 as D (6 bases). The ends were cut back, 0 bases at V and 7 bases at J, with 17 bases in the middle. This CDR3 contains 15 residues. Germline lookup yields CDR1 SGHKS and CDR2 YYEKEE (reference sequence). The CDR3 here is CASSLGRDLLREQYF. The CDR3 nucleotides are TGTGCCAGCAGCTTGGGGCGGGACTTACTACGAGAGCAGTACTTC.

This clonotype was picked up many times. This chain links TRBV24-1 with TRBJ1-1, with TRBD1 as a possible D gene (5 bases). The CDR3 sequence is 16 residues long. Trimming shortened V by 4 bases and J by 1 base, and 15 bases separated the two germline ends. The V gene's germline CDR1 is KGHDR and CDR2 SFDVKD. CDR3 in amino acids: CATSDLLPGPNTEAFF. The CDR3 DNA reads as TGTGCCACCAGTGACCTCCTTCCGGGACCGAACACTGAAGCTTTCTTT.

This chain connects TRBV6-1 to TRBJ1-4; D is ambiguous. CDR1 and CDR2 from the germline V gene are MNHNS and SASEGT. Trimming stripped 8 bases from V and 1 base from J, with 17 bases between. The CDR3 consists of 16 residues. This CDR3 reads CASFPRLGLTNEKLFF. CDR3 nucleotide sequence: TGTGCCAGCTTCCCCCGTTTGGGATTAACTAATGAAAAACTGTTTTTT.

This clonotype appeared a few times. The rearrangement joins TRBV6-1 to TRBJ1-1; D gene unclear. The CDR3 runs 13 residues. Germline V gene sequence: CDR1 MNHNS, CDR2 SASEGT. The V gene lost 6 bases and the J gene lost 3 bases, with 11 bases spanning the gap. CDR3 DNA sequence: TGTGCCAGCAGACTAAGTACGGACACTGAAGCTTTCTTT. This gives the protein CASRLSTDTEAFF.

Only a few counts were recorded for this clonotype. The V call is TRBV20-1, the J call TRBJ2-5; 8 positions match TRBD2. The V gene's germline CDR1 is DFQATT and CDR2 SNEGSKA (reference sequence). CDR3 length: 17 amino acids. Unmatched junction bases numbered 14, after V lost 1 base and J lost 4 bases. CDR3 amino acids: CSARVLGRAGVLETQYF. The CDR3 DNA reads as TGCAGTGCTAGAGTGTTGGGTCGAGCGGGAGTTTTAGAGACCCAGTACTTC.

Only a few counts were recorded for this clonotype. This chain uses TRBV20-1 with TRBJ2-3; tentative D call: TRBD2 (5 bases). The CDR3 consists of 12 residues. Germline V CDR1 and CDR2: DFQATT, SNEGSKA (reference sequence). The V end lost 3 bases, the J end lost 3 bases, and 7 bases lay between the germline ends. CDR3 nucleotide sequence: TGCAGTGCTAGGAGGGAGACAGATACGCAGTATTTT. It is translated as CSARRETDTQYF.

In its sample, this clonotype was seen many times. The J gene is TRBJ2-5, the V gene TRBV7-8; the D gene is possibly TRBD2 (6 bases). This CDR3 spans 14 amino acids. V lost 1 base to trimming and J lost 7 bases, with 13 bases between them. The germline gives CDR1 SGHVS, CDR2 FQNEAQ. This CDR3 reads CASSLERRDGTQYF. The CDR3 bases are TGTGCCAGCAGCTTAGAAAGGAGGGATGGGACCCAGTACTTC.